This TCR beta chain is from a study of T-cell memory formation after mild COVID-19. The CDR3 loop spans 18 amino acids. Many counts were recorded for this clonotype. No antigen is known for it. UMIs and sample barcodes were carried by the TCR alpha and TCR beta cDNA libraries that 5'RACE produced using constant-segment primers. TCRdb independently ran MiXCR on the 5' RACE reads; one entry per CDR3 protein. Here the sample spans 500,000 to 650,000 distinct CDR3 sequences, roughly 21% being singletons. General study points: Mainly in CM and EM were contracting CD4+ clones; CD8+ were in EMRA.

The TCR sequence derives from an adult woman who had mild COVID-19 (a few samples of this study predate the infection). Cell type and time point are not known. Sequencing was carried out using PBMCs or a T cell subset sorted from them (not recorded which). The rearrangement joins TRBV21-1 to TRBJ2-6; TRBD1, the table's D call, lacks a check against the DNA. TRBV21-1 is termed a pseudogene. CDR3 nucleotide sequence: TGTGCCAGCAGCAATATCGTGGGGACCTATTCTGGGGCCAACGTCCTGACTTTC. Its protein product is CASSNIVGTYSGANVLTF.